Each of the 5 T cell receptor beta chains below was sequenced from the same sample in a study of cytomegalovirus exposure and HLA in healthy donors. Use of 60 Vbeta and 13 Jbeta primers characterized the PCR. This table comes from immunoSEQ multiplex PCR, and its TCRdb copy is limited to in-frame clones, with some not included. The table has roughly 200,000 clones, over 70% seen once. Sequencing was done on a sample of PBMCs. Source of these receptors: a woman in her 50s in good health and CMV-seronegative.

The chain carries TRBV19 and TRBJ1-5; TRBD1 might be the D (5 bases). V was shortened by 3 bases and J by 6 bases, with 12 bases between the two germline ends. The germline V gene encodes CDR1 LNHDA and CDR2 SQIVND (reference sequence). The CDR3 is 14 amino acids. The CDR3 here is CASSIEPGIQPQHF. The DNA of the CDR3 is TGTGCCAGTAGTATTGAGCCAGGGATTCAGCCCCAGCATTTT.

In this sample, this clone turned up once. The chain recombines TRBV10-3 with TRBJ1-5; D perhaps matches TRBD1 (6 bases). Germline CDR1 reads ENHRY; CDR2 reads SYGVKD. V was trimmed by 10 bases and J by 0 bases, leaving 22 bases between them. The CDR3 length is 17 residues. CDR3 nucleotides: TGTGCCACCCGATCCGGGGCAGGGGTCGATAGCAATCAGCCCCAGCATTTT. It is translated as CATRSGAGVDSNQPQHF.

This clone was counted only a few times. The rearrangement joins TRBV7-6 to TRBJ1-4, with 7 bases matching TRBD1. The CDR3 sequence is 16 residues long. The germline V gene encodes CDR1 SGHVS and CDR2 FNYEAQ. V was clipped by 5 bases and J by 3 bases; unmatched bases: 9. The CDR3 spells CASSIVGGQSNEKLFF. CDR3 nucleotides: TGTGCCAGCAGCATCGTCGGGGGACAGTCTAATGAAAAACTGTTTTTT.

The genes are TRBV18 and TRBJ2-7; D not certain. V was trimmed by 2 bases and J by 6 bases, leaving 14 bases between them. CDR1 is KGHSH and CDR2 is LQKENI in the germline V gene. The CDR3 has 14 residues. For the CDR3, the DNA is TGTGCCAGCTCACCATTACAGCAGCCCAGCGAGCAGTACTTC. It yields the protein CASSPLQQPSEQYF.

The rearrangement links TRBV15 to TRBJ1-6; 7 bases are shared with TRBD1. V trimming: 8 bases; J trimming: 3 bases; junction bases outside the gene matches: 1. The CDR3 sequence is 13 residues long. CDR1 is LNHNV, CDR2 YYDKDF, per germline (reference sequence). The CDR3 DNA is TGTGCCACCGGGACAGTCTATAATTCACCCCTCCACTTT. It translates to CATGTVYNSPLHF. The complete variable domain, with remaining parts taken from reference TRBV15 and TRBJ1-6, reads DAMVIQNPRYQVTQFGKPVTLSCSQTLNHNVMYWYQQKSSQAPKLLFHYYDKDFNNEADTPDNFQSRRPNTSFCFLDIRSPGLGDTAMYLCATGTVYNSPLHFGNGTRLTVT.